This is a list of T cell receptor beta chains from one sample in a study of blood T cell repertoires in COVID-19. Sequencing used immunoSEQ multiplex PCR; TCRdb keeps in-frame clones, though not all of them. The repertoire holds tens of thousands of clones, with approximately 80% as singletons. Sample: peripheral blood. These receptors were taken from a woman of 80 years or more with active or convalescent COVID-19. Each CDR3 is given with its conserved first and last residue. A D gene is named only where the DNA matches it firmly. Size is omitted from some rows. Given values are once, few, many or a class for expanded clones.

D gene: NA
J gene: TRBJ2-7
V gene: TRBV5-1
clone size: many
CDR3 protein: CASSFETSTEQYF
CDR3 DNA: TGCGCCAGCAGCTTTGAGACTAGTACCGAGCAGTACTTC

D gene: TRBD1
J gene: TRBJ1-4
V gene: TRBV6-5
clone size: NA
CDR3 protein: CASSRGEKLFF
CDR3 DNA: TGTGCCAGCAGCAGGGGGGAAAAACTGTTTTTT

D gene: TRBD1
J gene: TRBJ2-3
V gene: TRBV19
clone size: NA
CDR3 protein: CASTPQAGGGGTDTQYF
CDR3 DNA: TGTGCCAGTACCCCCCAGGCAGGGGGCGGGGGCACAGATACGCAGTATTTT

D gene: NA
J gene: TRBJ2-7
V gene: TRBV11-2
clone size: NA
CDR3 protein: CASSFVVSYEQYF
CDR3 DNA: TGTGCCAGCAGCTTCGTCGTCTCCTACGAGCAGTACTTC

D gene: NA
J gene: TRBJ2-3
V gene: TRBV24-1
clone size: once
CDR3 protein: CATSDASSADTQYF
CDR3 DNA: TGTGCCACCAGTGATGCATCTAGCGCAGATACGCAGTATTTT

D gene: TRBD1
J gene: TRBJ1-2
V gene: TRBV19
clone size: NA
CDR3 protein: CASNRDRGLEGYTF
CDR3 DNA: TGTGCCAGTAATCGGGACAGGGGGCTGGAAGGCTACACCTTC

D gene: TRBD1
J gene: TRBJ1-2
V gene: TRBV5-1
clone size: few
CDR3 protein: CASSPGRDRYGYTF
CDR3 DNA: TGCGCCAGCAGCCCTGGAAGGGACAGATATGGCTACACCTTC

D gene: NA
J gene: TRBJ1-2
V gene: TRBV10-3
clone size: NA
CDR3 protein: CAISTGQPDYGYTF
CDR3 DNA: TGTGCCATCAGTACTGGACAGCCAGACTATGGCTACACCTTC

D gene: NA
J gene: TRBJ1-5
V gene: TRBV19
clone size: few
CDR3 protein: CASKTGFQPQHF
CDR3 DNA: TGTGCCAGTAAGACAGGCTTTCAGCCCCAGCATTTT

D gene: TRBD1
J gene: TRBJ1-1
V gene: TRBV5-4
clone size: NA
CDR3 protein: CASSRDSRTEAFF
CDR3 DNA: TGTGCCAGCAGCAGGGACAGCCGCACTGAAGCTTTCTTT

D gene: TRBD1
J gene: TRBJ1-2
V gene: TRBV6-1
clone size: NA
CDR3 protein: CASSDRDRGGYTF
CDR3 DNA: TGTGCCAGCAGTGACCGGGACAGAGGGGGCTACACCTTC

D gene: TRBD1
J gene: TRBJ1-2
V gene: TRBV20-1
clone size: once
CDR3 protein: CSASDRGNIYGYTF
CDR3 DNA: TGCAGTGCTAGTGACAGGGGGAACATCTATGGCTACACCTTC

D gene: TRBD1
J gene: TRBJ1-4
V gene: TRBV18
clone size: NA
CDR3 protein: CASTTRGRSTNEKLFF
CDR3 DNA: TGTGCCAGCACCACCAGGGGGAGATCGACTAATGAAAAACTGTTTTTT

D gene: TRBD1
J gene: TRBJ1-2
V gene: TRBV7-2
clone size: NA
CDR3 protein: CASSRVGQENYGYTF
CDR3 DNA: TGTGCCAGCAGCCGCGTCGGACAGGAGAACTATGGCTACACCTTC

D gene: NA
J gene: TRBJ1-1
V gene: TRBV5-1
clone size: NA
CDR3 protein: CASREGNTEAFF
CDR3 DNA: TGCGCCAGCAGGGAGGGGAACACTGAAGCTTTCTTT

D gene: TRBD1
J gene: TRBJ2-7
V gene: TRBV5-1
clone size: NA
CDR3 protein: CASSLGPWDRGRHYEQYF
CDR3 DNA: TGCGCCAGCAGCTTGGGACCCTGGGACAGGGGTCGACACTACGAGCAGTACTTC

D gene: TRBD1
J gene: TRBJ2-1
V gene: TRBV6-5
clone size: NA
CDR3 protein: CASSYAGGPRKVFF
CDR3 DNA: TGTGCCAGCAGTTACGCAGGGGGTCCTCGGAAAGTTTTCTTC

D gene: TRBD1
J gene: TRBJ1-6
V gene: TRBV6-1
clone size: NA
CDR3 protein: CASSEALRDRGRELHF
CDR3 DNA: TGTGCCAGCAGTGAAGCGCTTCGGGACAGGGGGCGAGAGCTCCACTTT

D gene: NA
J gene: TRBJ1-1
V gene: TRBV6-1
clone size: NA
CDR3 protein: CASSDAAFTDLKAFF
CDR3 DNA: TGTGCCAGCAGTGACGCGGCCTTTACCGACCTTAAAGCTTTCTTT

D gene: NA
J gene: TRBJ2-7
V gene: TRBV11-2
clone size: NA
CDR3 protein: CASSPQMGGEQYF
CDR3 DNA: TGTGCCAGCAGCCCCCAGATGGGGGGCGAGCAGTACTTC

D gene: TRBD2
J gene: TRBJ2-1
V gene: TRBV5-1
clone size: NA
CDR3 protein: CASSTSGGLYNEQFF
CDR3 DNA: TGCGCCAGCAGCACCAGCGGGGGCCTCTACAATGAGCAGTTCTTC

D gene: NA
J gene: TRBJ2-1
V gene: TRBV10-1
clone size: NA
CDR3 protein: CASSRTGGEYNEQFF
CDR3 DNA: TGCGCCAGCAGTCGGACGGGCGGGGAGTACAATGAGCAGTTCTTC

D gene: NA
J gene: TRBJ2-7
V gene: TRBV10-3
clone size: NA
CDR3 protein: CAISEVYINSYEQYF
CDR3 DNA: TGTGCCATCAGTGAGGTCTATATAAACTCCTACGAGCAGTACTTC

D gene: TRBD1
J gene: TRBJ1-6
V gene: TRBV28
clone size: NA
CDR3 protein: CASSARDRGSGSPLHF
CDR3 DNA: TGTGCCAGCAGTGCCCGGGACAGGGGGAGCGGTTCACCCCTCCACTTT

D gene: TRBD1
J gene: TRBJ1-6
V gene: TRBV3-1/TRBV3-2
clone size: few
CDR3 protein: CASSPHGGQGISPLHF
CDR3 DNA: TGTGCCAGCAGCCCCCATGGGGGACAGGGGATTTCACCCCTCCACTTT

D gene: TRBD1
J gene: TRBJ2-7
V gene: TRBV5-1
clone size: few
CDR3 protein: CASSPGLRTGFVSYEQYF
CDR3 DNA: TGCGCCAGCAGCCCGGGGTTGCGGACAGGGTTTGTGTCCTACGAGCAGTACTTC

D gene: NA
J gene: TRBJ2-7
V gene: TRBV29-1
clone size: few
CDR3 protein: CSVVGAGSYEQYF
CDR3 DNA: TGCAGCGTTGTCGGTGCAGGGTCCTACGAGCAGTACTTC

D gene: NA
J gene: TRBJ1-2
V gene: TRBV7-8
clone size: NA
CDR3 protein: CASSLTGHGYTF
CDR3 DNA: TGTGCCAGCAGCTTAACAGGACATGGCTACACCTTC

D gene: TRBD1
J gene: TRBJ2-1
V gene: TRBV5-4
clone size: NA
CDR3 protein: CASSLGQGVYNEQFF
CDR3 DNA: TGTGCCAGCAGCCTGGGACAGGGCGTTTACAATGAGCAGTTCTTC

D gene: TRBD1
J gene: TRBJ2-7
V gene: TRBV7-2
clone size: NA
CDR3 protein: CASSPWTGRSYEQYF
CDR3 DNA: TGTGCCAGCAGCCCCTGGACAGGTCGATCCTACGAGCAGTACTTC

D gene: NA
J gene: TRBJ1-5
V gene: TRBV5-1
clone size: NA
CDR3 protein: CASRLESNQPQHF
CDR3 DNA: TGCGCCAGCAGATTAGAAAGCAATCAGCCCCAGCATTTT

D gene: NA
J gene: TRBJ1-5
V gene: TRBV7-2
clone size: NA
CDR3 protein: CASSLTGGSNQPQHF
CDR3 DNA: TGTGCCAGCAGCTTAACGGGGGGCAGCAATCAGCCCCAGCATTTT

D gene: TRBD1
J gene: TRBJ2-6
V gene: TRBV7-9
clone size: NA
CDR3 protein: CASSRTGNSGANVLTF
CDR3 DNA: TGTGCCAGCAGCAGGACAGGCAACTCTGGGGCCAACGTCCTGACTTTC

D gene: TRBD1
J gene: TRBJ1-1
V gene: TRBV11-1
clone size: NA
CDR3 protein: CASSPVDRGPTEAFF
CDR3 DNA: TGTGCCAGCAGCCCAGTTGACAGGGGGCCTACTGAAGCTTTCTTT

D gene: TRBD1
J gene: TRBJ2-7
V gene: TRBV5-1
clone size: NA
CDR3 protein: CASSFQGATYEQYF
CDR3 DNA: TGCGCCAGCAGCTTCCAGGGGGCCACCTACGAGCAGTACTTC

D gene: TRBD1
J gene: TRBJ1-6
V gene: TRBV6-5
clone size: NA
CDR3 protein: CASSRDSTNSPLHF
CDR3 DNA: TGTGCCAGCAGCCGGGACAGCACAAATTCACCCCTCCACTTT

D gene: NA
J gene: TRBJ2-3
V gene: TRBV19
clone size: NA
CDR3 protein: CASSIDRGTPRDTQYF
CDR3 DNA: TGTGCCAGTAGTATAGATCGGGGGACGCCAAGAGATACGCAGTATTTT

D gene: NA
J gene: TRBJ2-5
V gene: TRBV3-1/TRBV3-2
clone size: once
CDR3 protein: CASSQGSGPQGAQYF
CDR3 DNA: TGTGCCAGCAGCCAGGGTAGCGGGCCACAGGGGGCCCAGTACTTC

D gene: NA
J gene: TRBJ1-2
V gene: TRBV10-1
clone size: few
CDR3 protein: CASTLRAGTTNGGAF
CDR3 DNA: TGCGCCAGCACCCTAAGGGCAGGGACAACCAACGGTGGCGCCTTC

D gene: NA
J gene: TRBJ2-3
V gene: TRBV7-9
clone size: NA
CDR3 protein: CASSLATFTDTQYF
CDR3 DNA: TGTGCCAGCAGCTTAGCCACATTCACAGATACGCAGTATTTT